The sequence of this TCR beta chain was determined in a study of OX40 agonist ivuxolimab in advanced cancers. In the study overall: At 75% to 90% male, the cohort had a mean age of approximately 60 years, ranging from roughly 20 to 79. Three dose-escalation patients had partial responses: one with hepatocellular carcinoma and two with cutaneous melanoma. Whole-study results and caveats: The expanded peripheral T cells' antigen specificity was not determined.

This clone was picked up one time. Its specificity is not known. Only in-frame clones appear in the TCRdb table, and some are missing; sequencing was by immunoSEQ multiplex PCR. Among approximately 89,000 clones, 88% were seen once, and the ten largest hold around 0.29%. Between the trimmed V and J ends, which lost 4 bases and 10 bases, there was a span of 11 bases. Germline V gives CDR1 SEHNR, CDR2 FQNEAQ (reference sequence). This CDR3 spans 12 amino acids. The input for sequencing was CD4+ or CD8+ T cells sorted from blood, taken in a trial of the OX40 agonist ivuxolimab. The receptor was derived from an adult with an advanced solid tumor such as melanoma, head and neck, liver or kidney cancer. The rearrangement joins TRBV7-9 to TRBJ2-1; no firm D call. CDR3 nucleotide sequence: TGTGCCAGCAGCTCCCAGCTGGGGGAGCAGTTCTTC. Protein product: CASSSQLGEQFF.